A single sample is the source of the 29 T cell receptor beta chains below, sequenced in a study of PD-1 blockade in classical Hodgkin lymphoma. Libraries were prepared by immunoSEQ multiplex PCR; TCRdb keeps only in-frame clonotypes and omits some of them. The sample contains around 13,000 clones, almost 90% of which appear only once. Time point reported: cycle 4 day 1 (C4D1), after less than seven weeks of nivolumab. Following autologous stem cell transplantation, relapse occurred in every patient, and exposure to brentuximab vedotin varied. Purification of CD4+ T cells from thawed PBMCs was achieved by magnetic negative selection. Specimen: CD4+ T cells from blood, collected before the fourth cycle of nivolumab. These receptors were obtained from a human donor with classical Hodgkin lymphoma.

The CDR3 region has the DNA TGTGCCAGTAGTCCACTGACTAGCTCGGCGGGCAATGAGCAGTTCTTC. This gives the protein CASSPLTSSAGNEQFF. The genes are TRBV19 and TRBJ2-1; TRBD2 matches 7 bases. This CDR3 is 16 amino acids long. Unmatched junction bases numbered 13, after V lost 5 bases and J lost 6 bases. CDR1 is LNHDA and CDR2 is SQIVND in the germline V gene (reference sequence).

This chain joins TRBV6-5 and TRBJ2-2; tentatively, D is TRBD1 (5 bases). Deletions cut 4 bases from V and 5 bases from J, with 11 bases between. CDR1 and CDR2 (germline): MNHEY, SVGAGI. CDR3 length: 14 amino acids. CDR3 nucleotide sequence: TGTGCCAGCAGTTCAGGGCACAGGACCGGGGAGCTGTTTTTT. This translates into CASSSGHRTGELFF.

The chain carries TRBV20-1 and TRBJ1-2; D possibly corresponds to TRBD1 (5 bases). The CDR3 length is 11 residues. Trimming took off 3 bases at V and 8 bases at J, with 10 bases between the two ends. The V gene's germline CDR1 is DFQATT and CDR2 SNEGSKA (reference sequence). CDR3: CSASQGGGYTF. The CDR3, as DNA: TGCAGTGCTAGTCAGGGTGGGGGCTACACCTTC.

This sequence joins TRBV7-6 and TRBJ2-5; possibly TRBD1 for D (6 bases). Germline CDR1 is SGHVS and CDR2 is FNYEAQ. The length of the CDR3 is 14 residues. Trimming took off 5 bases at V and 1 base at J, with 11 bases between the two ends. This CDR3 reads CASSPGQAQETQYF. CDR3 coding DNA: TGTGCCAGCAGCCCGGGACAAGCCCAAGAGACCCAGTACTTC.

The chain joins TRBV9 to TRBJ2-5, with 12 bases identical to TRBD2. Germline V gives CDR1 SGDLS, CDR2 YYNGEE. The CDR3 loop spans 16 amino acids. J was trimmed by 5 bases and V by 3 bases; bases with no gene match: 8. The chain's CDR3 is CASSDLLAGGGETQYF. The CDR3 bases are TGTGCCAGCAGCGATCTACTAGCGGGGGGAGGGGAGACCCAGTACTTC.

CDR3: CASREQGHSYEQYF. Written as DNA, the CDR3 is TGTGCCAGCAGGGAACAGGGGCACTCCTACGAGCAGTACTTC. The rearrangement joins TRBV2 to TRBJ2-7; 7 bases match TRBD1. The CDR3 spans 14 residues. V dropped 6 bases and J dropped 0; count of bases not matched to a gene: 5. The germline CDR1 and CDR2 sequences are SNHLY and FYNNEI.

The J gene is TRBJ2-6, the V gene TRBV2, with 7 nucleotides matching TRBD2. Per germline, CDR1 SNHLY and CDR2 FYNNEI. Germline trimming cut 3 bases from V and 1 base from J; bases unmatched to any gene: 3. The CDR3 spans 16 residues. The CDR3 nucleotides are TGTGCCAGCAGTGAGACGGGGGGATCTGGGGCCAACGTCCTGACTTTC. Translated, it gives CASSETGGSGANVLTF. Complete variable domain (other parts from reference TRBV2 and TRBJ2-6): EPEVTQTPSHQVTQMGQEVILRCVPISNHLYFYWYRQILGQKVEFLVSFYNNEISEKSEIFDDQFSVERPDGSNFTLKIRSTKLEDSAMYFCASSETGGSGANVLTFGAGSRLTVL.

The V call is TRBV7-2, the J call TRBJ2-7; D is unclear. Germline V gene sequence: CDR1 SGHTA, CDR2 FQGNSA. With 2 bases removed from V and 6 bases from J, the gap between germline ends came to 8 bases. The CDR3 loop spans 12 amino acids. Here the CDR3 reads CASSLYGSEQYF. In DNA, the CDR3 is TGTGCCAGCAGCTTATACGGCAGCGAGCAGTACTTC.

In its sample, this clone was seen a few times. The genes are TRBV28 and TRBJ1-3; the match to TRBD1 covers 9 bases. The CDR3 is 15 residues long. The V gene's germline CDR1 is MDHEN and CDR2 SYDVKM. J lost 2 bases, V lost 4 bases, and 3 bases had no gene match. The CDR3 reads CASSSTGGTGNTIYF. Written as DNA, the CDR3 is TGTGCCAGCAGTTCCACAGGGGGCACTGGAAACACCATATATTTT.

CDR3 coding DNA: TGTGCCAGCAGTCAAGCCGGGACAGCTGCTGGAAACACCATATATTTT. It is translated as CASSQAGTAAGNTIYF. The chain joins TRBV28 to TRBJ1-3; 7 bases agree with TRBD1. The CDR3 covers 16 residues. Germline V gene data show CDR1 as MDHEN and CDR2 as SYDVKM. The trim removed 5 bases at V and 2 bases at J, leaving 9 bases unmatched.

The rearrangement links TRBV6-5 to TRBJ1-1; TRBD1 agrees at 8 bases. The trim removed 4 bases at V and 4 bases at J, leaving 8 bases unmatched. The CDR3 covers 15 residues. Germline values: CDR1 MNHEY, CDR2 SVGAGI. The CDR3 sequence: CASSWLGQGSTEAFF. CDR3 DNA: TGTGCCAGCAGTTGGCTCGGACAGGGATCCACTGAAGCTTTCTTT.

Concerning this clone itself: Germline and junction disagree at one end, which may indicate a read error. This sequence joins TRBV28 and TRBJ2-4; 11 nucleotides agree with TRBD1. This CDR3 has 12 residues. Germline V gene sequence: CDR1 MDHEN, CDR2 SYDVKM. CDR3 residues: CASSLRDRGLYF. The DNA for the CDR3 is TGTGCCAGCAGTTTACGGGACAGGGGGTTATATTTC.

This clone was observed once. The chain links TRBV18 to TRBJ1-3; the D is unclear. The CDR3 covers 16 residues. V lost 4 bases, J lost 0 bases, and 13 bases lay in between. Looked up from germline, CDR1 is KGHSH and CDR2 is LQKENI. The DNA for the CDR3 is TGTGCCAGCTCACATGCGACGCTCCTCTCTGGAAACACCATATATTTT. It translates to CASSHATLLSGNTIYF.

This rearrangement joins TRBV5-1 to TRBJ2-7, with D possibly matching TRBD1 (6 bases). Trimming took off 4 bases at V and 6 bases at J, with 17 bases between the two ends. The V gene's germline CDR1 is SGHRS and CDR2 YFSETQ. The CDR3 spans 14 residues. CDR3 sequence reads: CASSNSPTGSEQYF. CDR3 bases: TGCGCCAGCAGCAATAGCCCTACAGGGTCCGAGCAGTACTTC.

This chain joins TRBV7-6 and TRBJ2-1; D is undetermined. This CDR3 has 13 amino acids. With 2 bases removed from V and 6 bases from J, the gap between germline ends came to 8 bases. Germline CDR1 reads SGHVS; CDR2 reads FNYEAQ. This chain's CDR3 is CASSLPPSNEQFF. The CDR3 DNA follows: TGTGCCAGCAGCTTACCGCCGAGCAATGAGCAGTTCTTC.

The V and J genes are TRBV9 and TRBJ1-4; no reliable D call. Per the germline V gene, CDR1 is SGDLS and CDR2 is YYNGEE. The CDR3 has 13 amino acids. V was clipped by 2 bases and J by 4 bases, with 6 bases between them. This CDR3 reads CASSVGFNEKLFF. DNA of the CDR3: TGTGCCAGCAGCGTGGGTTTTAATGAAAAACTGTTTTTT.

V usage is TRBV15 and J usage is TRBJ2-5, with unresolved D. Gene TRBJ2-7 matches the end of the DNA better, so the J call may be wrong. Germline V gene lookup returns CDR1 LNHNV and CDR2 YYDKDF (reference sequence). This CDR3 is built from 13 residues. As DNA, the CDR3 is TGTGCCACCAGCAGAGATCCGGGCTACGAGCAGTACTTC. Amino acid sequence: CATSRDPGYEQYF.

The genes are TRBV7-8 and TRBJ1-5; no reliable D call. Germline-derived CDR1 and CDR2 are SGHVS and FQNEAQ. The CDR3 is made up of 13 amino acids. V was shortened by 2 bases and J by 7 bases, with 9 bases between the two germline ends. CDR3 nucleotide sequence: TGTGCCAGCAGCTTATCTTTGGGCCAGCCCCAGCATTTT. This encodes CASSLSLGQPQHF.

This rearrangement joins TRBV15 to TRBJ1-6; unclear D gene. The CDR3 is 15 amino acids. Trimming cost V 0 bases and J 9 bases, with 12 bases left between them. Germline V CDR1 and CDR2: LNHNV, YYDKDF (reference sequence). The CDR3 is CATSRDLPRGSPLHF. In DNA, the CDR3 is TGTGCCACCAGCAGAGATCTGCCAAGAGGTTCACCCCTCCACTTT.

V and J are TRBV19 and TRBJ1-6; D perhaps matches TRBD1 (5 bases). The CDR3 runs to 15 residues. Trimming shortened V by 3 bases and J by 5 bases, and 11 bases separated the two germline ends. Per the germline V gene, CDR1 is LNHDA and CDR2 is SQIVND (reference sequence). The CDR3 bases are TGTGCCAGTAGTATTCCGGGACGGGATAATTCACCCCTCCACTTT. It yields the protein CASSIPGRDNSPLHF. The complete variable domain, with remaining parts taken from reference TRBV19 and TRBJ1-6, reads DGGITQSPKYLFRKEGQNVTLSCEQNLNHDAMYWYRQDPGQGLRLIYYSQIVNDFQKGDIAEGYSVSREKKESFPLTVTSAQKNPTAFYLCASSIPGRDNSPLHFGNGTRLTVT.

The chain is built from TRBV5-5 and TRBJ1-5, with unresolved D. CDR1 SGHKS and CDR2 YYEKEE come from the germline V gene (reference sequence). This CDR3 has 14 residues. The germline V and J ends were trimmed by 0 bases and 10 bases, with 14 bases remaining between them. The CDR3 DNA reads as TGTGCCAGCAGCTTGGGGAGCCAATCACCCCCCCAGCATTTT. Translated, it gives CASSLGSQSPPQHF. The full variable domain, completed using reference TRBV5-5 and TRBJ1-5, is DAGVTQSPTHLIKTRGQQVTLRCSPISGHKSVSWYQQVLGQGPQFIFQYYEKEERGRGNFPDRFSARQFPNYSSELNVNALLLGDSALYLCASSLGSQSPPQHFGDGTRLSIL.

The chain couples TRBV6-6 to TRBJ1-3; D may be TRBD1 (6 bases). The germline V gene encodes CDR1 MNHNY and CDR2 SVGAGI (reference sequence). V was clipped by 7 bases and J by 4 bases, with 17 bases between them. CDR3 length: 15 amino acids. Here the CDR3 reads CASTTPRGLGNTIYF. The CDR3 coding sequence is TGTGCCAGCACCACGCCCAGGGGACTCGGAAACACCATATATTTT.

As DNA, the CDR3 is TGCGCCAGCAGCTCCCTTAGCACAGATACGCAGTATTTT. It codes for CASSSLSTDTQYF. The rearrangement uses TRBV5-1 and TRBJ2-3; D remains ambiguous. Per the germline V gene, CDR1 is SGHRS and CDR2 is YFSETQ. Trimming removed 3 bases from V and 0 bases from J, with 5 bases in between. The CDR3 spans 13 residues.

This rearrangement joins TRBV7-2 to TRBJ2-7, with D possibly matching TRBD2 (6 bases). The CDR3 extends over 17 amino acids. Per the germline V gene, CDR1 is SGHTA and CDR2 is FQGNSA. V was clipped by 5 bases and J by 2 bases, with 22 bases between them. The CDR3 nucleotides read TGTGCCAGCAGCCTGGGCCGGGGGAGTACCCATCCCTACGAGCAGTACTTC. Encoded protein: CASSLGRGSTHPYEQYF.

This chain links TRBV4-3 with TRBJ2-3, with D tentatively TRBD1 (5 bases). Trimming pared 1 base from V and 4 bases from J, leaving 18 bases between. The CDR3 consists of 17 residues. Germline V gives CDR1 LGHNA, CDR2 YSLEER. The CDR3 here is CASSQASGKGSADTQYF. The CDR3 DNA is TGCGCCAGCAGCCAAGCCTCAGGGAAAGGGTCGGCAGATACGCAGTATTTT.

This clone was seen once. This chain joins TRBV5-1 and TRBJ2-5; TRBD1 might be the D (6 bases). Germline CDR1 and CDR2: SGHRS and YFSETQ. Trimming took 4 bases from V and 5 from J, leaving 15 bases between them. CDR3 size: 14 residues. The CDR3 coding sequence is TGCGCCAGCAGCACCCAGGGGCCACCGGAGACCCAGTACTTC. Its translation is CASSTQGPPETQYF.

The chain recombines TRBV4-3 with TRBJ2-1; 8 bases line up with TRBD1. The ends lost 2 bases at V and 0 bases at J; junction bases unmatched: 6. Germline CDR1 and CDR2: LGHNA and YSLEER. The CDR3 runs 17 residues. The CDR3 here is CASSQPGQGASYNEQFF. CDR3 coding DNA: TGCGCCAGCAGCCAACCGGGGCAGGGGGCCTCCTACAATGAGCAGTTCTTC.

The genes are TRBV19 and TRBJ1-6, with D perhaps TRBD1 (6 bases). The V end was cut by 5 bases, the J end by 8 bases, with 16 bases between. Germline-derived CDR1 and CDR2 are LNHDA and SQIVND (reference sequence). This CDR3 region has 15 residues. The CDR3 is CASSPSDRFYSPLHF. For the CDR3, the DNA is TGTGCCAGTAGTCCTTCGGACAGATTTTATTCACCCCTCCACTTT.

This rearrangement joins TRBV4-2 to TRBJ2-1; TRBD2 aligns across 12 bases. Looked up from germline, CDR1 is LGHNA and CDR2 is YNFKEQ. This CDR3 is 19 amino acids long. Unmatched junction bases numbered 14, after V lost 1 base and J lost 7 bases. The CDR3 DNA sequence: TGTGCCAGCAGCCAAGCTCGGACTAGCGGGGAAGCGCCGGGGAATGAGCAGTTCTTC. Protein: CASSQARTSGEAPGNEQFF.